The clone carrying this T cell receptor (beta chain) was observed at least ten times. MiXCR, run by TCRdb on the 5' RACE reads, gives a single entry per CDR3 protein. The sample holds over 60,000 distinct CDR3 sequences, around 4.6% seen once. Germline-derived CDR1 and CDR2 are SGHRS and YFSETQ. V lost 4 bases, J lost 1 base, and 11 bases lay in between. The CDR3 runs to 14 residues. The sample is drawn from a study of neurological immune-mediated disorders. The gene calls are TRBV5-1 and TRBJ1-1; weak D call: TRBD1 (6 bases). The clonotype originates from a woman in her thirties with multiple sclerosis. Sequenced sample: PBMCs. The CDR3 spells CASSPQGSNTEAFF. The DNA of the CDR3 is TGCGCCAGCAGCCCGCAGGGGTCGAACACTGAAGCTTTCTTT.